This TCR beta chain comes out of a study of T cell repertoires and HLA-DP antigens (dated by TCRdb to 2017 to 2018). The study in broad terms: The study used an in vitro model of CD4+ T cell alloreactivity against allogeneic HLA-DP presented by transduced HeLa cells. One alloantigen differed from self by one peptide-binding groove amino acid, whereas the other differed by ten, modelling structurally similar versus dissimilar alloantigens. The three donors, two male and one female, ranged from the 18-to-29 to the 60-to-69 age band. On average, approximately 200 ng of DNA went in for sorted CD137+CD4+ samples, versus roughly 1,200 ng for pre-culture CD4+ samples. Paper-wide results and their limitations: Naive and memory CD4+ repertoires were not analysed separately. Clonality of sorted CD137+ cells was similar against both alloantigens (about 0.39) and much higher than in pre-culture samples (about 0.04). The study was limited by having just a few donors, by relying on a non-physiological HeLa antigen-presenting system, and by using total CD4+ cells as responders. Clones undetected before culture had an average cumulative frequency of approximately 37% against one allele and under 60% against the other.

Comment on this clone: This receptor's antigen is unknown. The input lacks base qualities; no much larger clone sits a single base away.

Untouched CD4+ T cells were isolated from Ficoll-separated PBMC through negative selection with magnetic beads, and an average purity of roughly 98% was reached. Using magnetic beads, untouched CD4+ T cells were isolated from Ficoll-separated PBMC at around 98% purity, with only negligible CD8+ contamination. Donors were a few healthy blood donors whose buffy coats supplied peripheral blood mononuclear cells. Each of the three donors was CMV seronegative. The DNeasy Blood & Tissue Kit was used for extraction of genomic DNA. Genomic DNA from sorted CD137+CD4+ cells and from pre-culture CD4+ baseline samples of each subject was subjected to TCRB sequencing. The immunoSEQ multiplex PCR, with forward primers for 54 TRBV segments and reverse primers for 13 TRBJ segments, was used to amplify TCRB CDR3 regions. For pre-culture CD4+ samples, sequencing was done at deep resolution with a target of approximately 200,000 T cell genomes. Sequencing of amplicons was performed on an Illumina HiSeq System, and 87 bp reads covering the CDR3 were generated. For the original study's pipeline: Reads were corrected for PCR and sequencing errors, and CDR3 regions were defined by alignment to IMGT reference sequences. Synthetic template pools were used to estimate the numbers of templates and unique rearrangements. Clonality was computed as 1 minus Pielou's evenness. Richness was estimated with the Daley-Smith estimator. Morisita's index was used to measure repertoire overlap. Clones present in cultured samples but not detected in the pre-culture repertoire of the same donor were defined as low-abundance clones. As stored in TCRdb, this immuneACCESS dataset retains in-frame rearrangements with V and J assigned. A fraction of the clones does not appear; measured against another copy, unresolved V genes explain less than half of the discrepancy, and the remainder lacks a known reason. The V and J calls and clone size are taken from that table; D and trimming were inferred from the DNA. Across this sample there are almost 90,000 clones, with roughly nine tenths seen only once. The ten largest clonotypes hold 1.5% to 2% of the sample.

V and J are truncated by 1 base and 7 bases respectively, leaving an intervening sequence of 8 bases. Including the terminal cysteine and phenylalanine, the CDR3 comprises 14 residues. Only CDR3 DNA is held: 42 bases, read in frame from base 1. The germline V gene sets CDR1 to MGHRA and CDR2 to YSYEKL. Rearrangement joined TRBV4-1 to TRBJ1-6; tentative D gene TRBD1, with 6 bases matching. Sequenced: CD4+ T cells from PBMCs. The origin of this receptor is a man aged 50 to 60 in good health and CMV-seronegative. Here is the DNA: TGCGCCAGCAGCCAAGTTAGGGGGAATTCACCCCTCCACTTT. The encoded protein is CASSQVRGNSPLHF.